One and the same sample provided the 29 T cell receptor beta chains below, sequenced in a study of blood T cell repertoires in COVID-19. Measured with immunoSEQ multiplex PCR; TCRdb has only the in-frame clones, and not every one. The profile shows about 330,000 clones, around 87% of them singletons. What was sequenced was peripheral blood. These receptors came from a woman between 45 and 65 years old with active or convalescent COVID-19.

This chain uses TRBV27 with TRBJ2-2; D is perhaps TRBD2 (5 bases). The CDR3 is 15 amino acids. CDR1 MNHEY and CDR2 SMNVEV come from the germline V gene (reference sequence). V gave up 8 bases and J gave up 4 bases, with 17 bases separating them. The CDR3 nucleotides are TGTGCCAGCCAGCGGATACGCACGACCACCGGGGAGCTGTTTTTT. As protein: CASQRIRTTTGELFF.

This clone was detected once. This rearrangement joins TRBV16 to TRBJ1-6; 9 bases are a match to TRBD1. The CDR3 is 18 amino acids. CDR1 and CDR2 (germline): KGHSY, FQNENV. V lost 3 bases and J lost 2; bases outside the gene matches: 8. The CDR3 bases are TGTGCCAGCAGCCATTCAACAGGGGGCATCGCCTATAATTCACCCCTCCACTTT. Translated: CASSHSTGGIAYNSPLHF.

The CDR3 spells CAWSVTGYEQYF. The CDR3 bases are TGTGCCTGGAGCGTCACAGGGTACGAGCAGTACTTC. The rearrangement joins TRBV30 to TRBJ2-7, with TRBD1 as a possible D gene (6 bases). Germline V lookup: CDR1 GTSNPN, CDR2 SVGIG (reference sequence). This CDR3 comprises 12 residues. The V and J ends lost 3 bases and 4 bases respectively, with 10 bases between them.

This clone was seen only once. The chain couples TRBV9 to TRBJ2-3, with D maybe TRBD2 (7 bases). CDR1 and CDR2 (germline): SGDLS, YYNGEE. V shed 0 bases and J shed 4 bases, with 15 bases lying between them. The CDR3 totals 16 residues. The CDR3 DNA is TGTGCCAGCAGCGTAGTAGGGGGAGGGCCGTCAGATACGCAGTATTTT. It codes for CASSVVGGGPSDTQYF.

This chain uses TRBV19 with TRBJ2-5, with 12 bases lining up with TRBD2. Germline values: CDR1 LNHDA, CDR2 SQIVND (reference sequence). The CDR3 has 15 residues. J gave up 5 bases and V 3 bases, and 4 bases lay outside the gene matches. CDR3 residues: CASSISSGGAETQYF. The CDR3 nucleotides are TGTGCCAGTAGTATTTCTAGCGGGGGGGCGGAGACCCAGTACTTC.

The chain employs TRBV6-5 and TRBJ1-1; the D is unclear. Germline-derived CDR1 and CDR2 are MNHEY and SVGAGI. The CDR3 is 15 amino acids. Trimming stripped 5 bases from V and 1 base from J, with 14 bases between. Here the CDR3 reads CASSPFRGGNTEAFF. CDR3 coding DNA: TGTGCCAGCAGTCCTTTTCGAGGAGGGAACACTGAAGCTTTCTTT.

Note on this clone: Other DNA sequences within the sample encode an identical CDR3. The gene calls are TRBV29-1 and TRBJ2-3, with TRBD2 as a possible D gene (6 bases). The CDR3 length is 12 residues. The germline gives CDR1 SQVTM, CDR2 ANQGSEA. Trimming removed 3 bases at V and 4 bases at J, with 8 bases between. The CDR3 is CSVDGGADTQYF. As DNA, the CDR3 is TGCAGCGTTGATGGAGGGGCAGATACGCAGTATTTT.

The chain carries TRBV5-1 and TRBJ2-6, with 10 bases that match TRBD2. The CDR3 sequence is 20 residues long. Germline V gene lookup returns CDR1 SGHRS and CDR2 YFSETQ. V trimming: 4 bases; J trimming: 1 base; junction bases outside the gene matches: 14. This CDR3 reads CASSATVTSGAKSGANVLTF. CDR3 in DNA: TGCGCCAGCAGCGCTACTGTTACTAGCGGGGCTAAATCTGGGGCCAACGTCCTGACTTTC.

In its sample, this clone was seen once. The rearrangement joins TRBV4-1 to TRBJ2-7; TRBD1 might be the D (6 bases). V lost 0 bases and J lost 6, with 9 bases in between. Looked up from germline, CDR1 is MGHRA and CDR2 is YSYEKL. This CDR3 region has 13 residues. For the CDR3, the DNA is TGCGCCAGCAGCCAAGAGGAAGGGGGCGAGCAGTACTTC. It is translated as CASSQEEGGEQYF.

V gene TRBV27 combines with J gene TRBJ1-2; the match to TRBD1 covers 9 bases. Germline V gives CDR1 MNHEY, CDR2 SMNVEV (reference sequence). The CDR3 extends over 11 amino acids. Trimming removed 10 bases from V and 7 bases from J; junction bases left unmatched: 4. CDR3 coding DNA: TGTGCCACCGGACAGGGGCTTGGCTACACCTTC. Protein sequence: CATGQGLGYTF.

This clone was detected only once. The CDR3, as DNA: TGTGCCAGCTCACCACCTCCGGGAACTAATGAAAAACTGTTTTTT. This translates into CASSPPPGTNEKLFF. The rearrangement uses TRBV18 and TRBJ1-4; D gene ambiguous. Trimming took 0 bases from V and 1 from J, leaving 6 bases between them. Germline CDR1 reads KGHSH; CDR2 reads LQKENI. There are 15 residues in the CDR3.

The chain is built from TRBV10-2 and TRBJ2-2, with 11 bases matching TRBD2. With V trimmed by 10 bases and J by 2 bases, 6 bases remained unmatched. The germline gives CDR1 WSHSY, CDR2 SAAADI. The CDR3 consists of 15 residues. The CDR3 reads CATLAGGLNTGELFF. CDR3 nucleotides: TGCGCCACGCTAGCGGGGGGCCTTAACACCGGGGAGCTGTTTTTT.

The rearrangement joins TRBV28 to TRBJ1-2; TRBD1 matches at 7 bases. V trimming: 5 bases; J trimming: 5 bases; junction bases outside the gene matches: 8. Looked up from germline, CDR1 is MDHEN and CDR2 is SYDVKM. CDR3 length: 14 amino acids. For the CDR3, the DNA is TGTGCCAGCAGTCCGGGACAGAGGGTATATGGCTACACCTTC. Translated, it gives CASSPGQRVYGYTF.

The J gene is TRBJ2-1, the V gene TRBV20-1; 10 bases map to TRBD1. J gave up 8 bases and V 3 bases, and 4 bases lay outside the gene matches. Germline V CDR1 and CDR2: DFQATT, SNEGSKA (reference sequence). The CDR3 spans 13 residues. CDR3 sequence reads: CSASMGQGYEQFF. The CDR3 DNA reads as TGCAGTGCTAGTATGGGACAGGGGTATGAGCAGTTCTTC.

This rearrangement joins TRBV29-1 to TRBJ2-2; no clear D. The germline V gene has CDR1 SQVTM and CDR2 ANQGSEA. Trimming took off 3 bases at V and 4 bases at J, with 6 bases between the two ends. The CDR3 extends over 12 amino acids. The CDR3 loop reads CSVDHGTGELFF. The CDR3 DNA follows: TGCAGCGTTGACCACGGCACCGGGGAGCTGTTTTTT.

This clone was seen only once. V gene TRBV11-2 combines with J gene TRBJ1-1; no reliable D call. From germline, CDR1 is SGHAT and CDR2 FQNNGV. V lost 1 base and J 1 base, leaving 7 bases between the germline ends. The CDR3 consists of 14 residues. The CDR3 loop is CASSLAGKNTEAFF. CDR3 DNA: TGTGCCAGCAGCTTAGCGGGGAAGAACACTGAAGCTTTCTTT.

Worth noting for this clone: In the same sample, other DNA sequences code for this CDR3. V usage is TRBV7-2 and J usage is TRBJ1-5; D is unclear. V shed 3 bases and J shed 2 bases, with 5 bases lying between them. CDR3 length: 13 amino acids. Germline V gene data show CDR1 as SGHTA and CDR2 as FQGNSA. Written as DNA, the CDR3 is TGTGCCAGCAGCTTGCAGGGCAATCAGCCCCAGCATTTT. Amino acids: CASSLQGNQPQHF.

This chain links TRBV24-1 with TRBJ1-4; 7 bases are a match to TRBD1. The CDR3 extends over 15 amino acids. The V gene's germline CDR1 is KGHDR and CDR2 SFDVKD. V shed 6 bases, J shed 3 bases, and the junction held 6 bases outside the gene matches. In DNA form, the CDR3 reads TGTGCCACCAGTTCAGGGGGACCGCCTAATGAAAAACTGTTTTTT. Translating gives CATSSGGPPNEKLFF.

This rearrangement joins TRBV4-2 to TRBJ1-6, with D possibly TRBD1 on 5 matching bases. Germline-derived CDR1 and CDR2 are LGHNA and YNFKEQ. The CDR3 is 17 residues long. V was pared by 1 base and J by 6 bases, with 16 bases between. The CDR3: CASSQVGQGKSNSPLHF. The CDR3 DNA follows: TGTGCCAGCAGCCAAGTGGGCCAGGGAAAAAGTAATTCACCCCTCCACTTT.

J is TRBJ2-7 and V is TRBV27; TRBD1 aligns across 9 bases. The CDR3 contains 14 residues. Germline-derived CDR1 and CDR2 are MNHEY and SMNVEV (reference sequence). Germline trimming cut 2 bases from V and 3 bases from J; bases unmatched to any gene: 2. CDR3 coding DNA: TGTGCCAGCAGTTTAGCGGGACAGGGCTACGAGCAGTACTTC. Translating it yields CASSLAGQGYEQYF.

The chain employs TRBV7-9 and TRBJ2-2; 10 bases align to TRBD1. CDR1 SEHNR and CDR2 FQNEAQ come from the germline V gene (reference sequence). V was clipped by 6 bases and J by 7 bases; unmatched bases: 11. The CDR3 is made up of 16 amino acids. For the CDR3, the DNA is TGTGCCAGCAGACCCGGGGGGACAGGGGTAAACGGGGAGCTGTTTTTT. This gives the protein CASRPGGTGVNGELFF.

The genes are TRBV19 and TRBJ1-5, with D perhaps matching TRBD1 (6 bases). Deletions cut 3 bases from V and 3 bases from J, with 15 bases between. CDR1 is LNHDA and CDR2 is SQIVND in the germline V gene (reference sequence). The CDR3 is 16 residues long. This chain's CDR3 is CASSIVTGSINQPQHF. Here the CDR3 DNA reads TGTGCCAGTAGTATTGTAACAGGGTCCATCAATCAGCCCCAGCATTTT. The entire variable domain, with the rest obtained from reference TRBV19 and TRBJ1-5, is as follows: DGGITQSPKYLFRKEGQNVTLSCEQNLNHDAMYWYRQDPGQGLRLIYYSQIVNDFQKGDIAEGYSVSREKKESFPLTVTSAQKNPTAFYLCASSIVTGSINQPQHFGDGTRLSIL.

V usage is TRBV30 and J usage is TRBJ2-1; 7 bases line up with TRBD2. This CDR3 is built from 14 residues. J lost 9 bases, V lost 0 bases, and 8 bases had no gene match. Germline V gene sequence: CDR1 GTSNPN, CDR2 SVGIG (reference sequence). CDR3 in DNA: TGTGCCTGGAGTGTGGGAGCGGGAAAGGGTGAGCAGTTCTTC. It specifies CAWSVGAGKGEQFF.

The chain couples TRBV7-2 to TRBJ2-7; possibly TRBD1 for D (5 bases). In germline, CDR1 is SGHTA, CDR2 FQGNSA. Trimming pared 4 bases from V and 3 bases from J, leaving 13 bases between. This CDR3 is built from 14 residues. CDR3 bases: TGTGCCAGCAGCTCTGATGGGGCTAACTACGAGCAGTACTTC. It specifies CASSSDGANYEQYF.

The rearrangement joins TRBV30 to TRBJ2-3; no clear D. Germline loops: CDR1 GTSNPN, CDR2 SVGIG (reference sequence). The CDR3 runs 14 residues. V was clipped by 0 bases and J by 1 base, with 8 bases between them. Written as DNA, the CDR3 is TGTGCCTGGAGTGTACGCGGCCGCACAGATACGCAGTATTTT. It yields the protein CAWSVRGRTDTQYF. The full variable domain, in which reference TRBV30 and TRBJ2-3 provide the parts outside the CDR3, is SQTIHQWPATLVQPVGSPLSLECTVEGTSNPNLYWYRQAAGRGLQLLFYSVGIGQISSEVPQNLSASRPQDRQFILSSKKLLLSDSGFYLCAWSVRGRTDTQYFGPGTRLTVL.

The V call is TRBV6-5, the J call TRBJ2-2; D is ambiguous. Trimming removed 10 bases at V and 5 bases at J, with 14 bases between. CDR1 MNHEY and CDR2 SVGAGI come from the germline V gene. The CDR3 contains 13 residues. The CDR3 DNA is TGTGCCATCCTTATATCCGGGACCGGGGAGCTGTTTTTT. This gives the protein CAILISGTGELFF.

V and J are TRBV5-4 and TRBJ1-2; 7 positions match TRBD1. With 4 bases clipped from V and 1 base from J, the junction kept 13 bases outside the gene matches. Germline-derived CDR1 and CDR2 are SGHNT and YYREEE (reference sequence). This CDR3 is built from 17 residues. CDR3 coding DNA: TGTGCCAGCAGCCTCGGACAGGAACCAAGGATTAACTATGGCTACACCTTC. It yields the protein CASSLGQEPRINYGYTF. The entire variable domain, with the rest obtained from reference TRBV5-4 and TRBJ1-2, is as follows: ETGVTQSPTHLIKTRGQQVTLRCSSQSGHNTVSWYQQALGQGPQFIFQYYREEENGRGNFPPRFSGLQFPNYSSELNVNALELDDSALYLCASSLGQEPRINYGYTFGSGTRLTVV.

The chain joins TRBV7-8 to TRBJ1-1; no firm D call. The ends were cut back, 2 bases at V and 1 base at J, with 8 bases in the middle. Per the germline V gene, CDR1 is SGHVS and CDR2 is FQNEAQ. This CDR3 is built from 14 residues. DNA for the CDR3: TGTGCCAGCAGCTTACGCCCTAGGAACACTGAAGCTTTCTTT. Protein: CASSLRPRNTEAFF. Full variable domain (missing parts from reference TRBV7-8 and TRBJ1-1): GAGVSQSPRYKVAKRGQDVALRCDPISGHVSLFWYQQALGQGPEFLTYFQNEAQLDKSGLPSDRFFAERPEGSVSTLKIQRTQQEDSAVYLCASSLRPRNTEAFFGQGTRLTVV.

This chain uses TRBV24-1 with TRBJ1-2, with D maybe TRBD1 (5 bases). The CDR3 is 13 residues long. Trimming took 9 bases from V and 4 from J, leaving 14 bases between them. Germline CDR1 is KGHDR and CDR2 is SFDVKD. CDR3 coding DNA: TGTGCCACCCAGTCGGGGAGGGGCTATGGCTACACCTTC. Its protein product is CATQSGRGYGYTF.